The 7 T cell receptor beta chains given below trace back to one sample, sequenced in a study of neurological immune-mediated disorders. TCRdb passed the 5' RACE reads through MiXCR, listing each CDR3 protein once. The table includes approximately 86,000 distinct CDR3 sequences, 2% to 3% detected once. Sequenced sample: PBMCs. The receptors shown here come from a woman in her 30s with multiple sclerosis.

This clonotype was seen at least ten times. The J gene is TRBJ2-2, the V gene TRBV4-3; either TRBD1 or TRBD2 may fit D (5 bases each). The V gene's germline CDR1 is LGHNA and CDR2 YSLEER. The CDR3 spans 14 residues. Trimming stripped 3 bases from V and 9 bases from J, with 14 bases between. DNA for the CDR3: TGCGCCAGCAGCCATGGCCGAGGGGACCGGGAGCTGTTTTTT. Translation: CASSHGRGDRELFF.

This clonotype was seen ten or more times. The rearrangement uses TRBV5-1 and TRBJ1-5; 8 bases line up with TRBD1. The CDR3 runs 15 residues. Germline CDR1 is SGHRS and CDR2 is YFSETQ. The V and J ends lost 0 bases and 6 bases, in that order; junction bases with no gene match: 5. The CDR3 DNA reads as TGCGCCAGCAGCTTGGGGCCAGGGGGCTTTCAGCCCCAGCATTTT. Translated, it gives CASSLGPGGFQPQHF.

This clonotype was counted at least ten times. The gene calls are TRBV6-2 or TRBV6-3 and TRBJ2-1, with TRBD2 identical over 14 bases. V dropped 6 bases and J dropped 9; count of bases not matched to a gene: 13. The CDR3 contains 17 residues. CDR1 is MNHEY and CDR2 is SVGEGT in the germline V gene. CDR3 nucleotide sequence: TGTGCCAGCAGGGACCCCGGACTAGCGGGAGGCCGGGGTGAGCAGTTCTTC. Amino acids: CASRDPGLAGGRGEQFF.

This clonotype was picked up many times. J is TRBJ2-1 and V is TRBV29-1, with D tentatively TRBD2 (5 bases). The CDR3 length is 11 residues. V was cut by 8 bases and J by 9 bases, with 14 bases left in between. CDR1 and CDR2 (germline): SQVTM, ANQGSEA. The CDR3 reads CSFGGLGEQFF. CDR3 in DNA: TGCAGCTTTGGTGGACTGGGTGAGCAGTTCTTC.

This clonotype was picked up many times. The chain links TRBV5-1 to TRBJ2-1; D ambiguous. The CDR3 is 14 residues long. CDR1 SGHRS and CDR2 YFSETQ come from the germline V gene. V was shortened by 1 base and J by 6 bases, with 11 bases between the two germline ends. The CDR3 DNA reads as TGCGCCAGCAGCTTGAATCCAGCTACCAATGAGCAGTTCTTC. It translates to CASSLNPATNEQFF. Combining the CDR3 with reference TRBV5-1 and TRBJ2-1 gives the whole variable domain KAGVTQTPRYLIKTRGQQVTLSCSPISGHRSVSWYQQTPGQGLQFLFEYFSETQRNKGNFPGRFSGRQFSNSRSEMNVSTLELGDSALYLCASSLNPATNEQFFGPGTRLTVL.

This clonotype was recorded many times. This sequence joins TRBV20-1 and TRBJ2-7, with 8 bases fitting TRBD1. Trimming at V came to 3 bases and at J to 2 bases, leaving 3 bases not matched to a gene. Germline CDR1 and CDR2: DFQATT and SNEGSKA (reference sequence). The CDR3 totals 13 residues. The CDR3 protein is CSASRTGTYEQYF. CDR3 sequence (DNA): TGCAGTGCTAGCCGGACAGGGACCTACGAGCAGTACTTC.

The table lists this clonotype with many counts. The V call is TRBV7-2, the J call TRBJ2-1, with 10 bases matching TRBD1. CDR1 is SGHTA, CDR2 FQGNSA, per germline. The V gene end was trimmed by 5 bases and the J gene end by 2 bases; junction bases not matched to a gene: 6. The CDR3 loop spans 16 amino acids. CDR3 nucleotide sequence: TGTGCCAGCAGCCAGTGGGGACAGGGGACCTACAATGAGCAGTTCTTC. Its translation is CASSQWGQGTYNEQFF.